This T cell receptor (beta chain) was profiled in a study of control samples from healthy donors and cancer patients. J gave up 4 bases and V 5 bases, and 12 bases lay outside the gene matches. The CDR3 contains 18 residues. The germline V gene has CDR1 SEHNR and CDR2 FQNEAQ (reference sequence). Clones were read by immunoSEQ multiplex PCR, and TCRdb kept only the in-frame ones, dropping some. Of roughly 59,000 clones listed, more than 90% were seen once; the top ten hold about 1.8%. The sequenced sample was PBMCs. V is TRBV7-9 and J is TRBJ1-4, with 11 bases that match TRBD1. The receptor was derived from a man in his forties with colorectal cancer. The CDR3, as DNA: TGTGCCAGCAGCCCAACCGGGACAGGGGGAATTGGTAATGAAAAACTGTTTTTT. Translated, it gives CASSPTGTGGIGNEKLFF.